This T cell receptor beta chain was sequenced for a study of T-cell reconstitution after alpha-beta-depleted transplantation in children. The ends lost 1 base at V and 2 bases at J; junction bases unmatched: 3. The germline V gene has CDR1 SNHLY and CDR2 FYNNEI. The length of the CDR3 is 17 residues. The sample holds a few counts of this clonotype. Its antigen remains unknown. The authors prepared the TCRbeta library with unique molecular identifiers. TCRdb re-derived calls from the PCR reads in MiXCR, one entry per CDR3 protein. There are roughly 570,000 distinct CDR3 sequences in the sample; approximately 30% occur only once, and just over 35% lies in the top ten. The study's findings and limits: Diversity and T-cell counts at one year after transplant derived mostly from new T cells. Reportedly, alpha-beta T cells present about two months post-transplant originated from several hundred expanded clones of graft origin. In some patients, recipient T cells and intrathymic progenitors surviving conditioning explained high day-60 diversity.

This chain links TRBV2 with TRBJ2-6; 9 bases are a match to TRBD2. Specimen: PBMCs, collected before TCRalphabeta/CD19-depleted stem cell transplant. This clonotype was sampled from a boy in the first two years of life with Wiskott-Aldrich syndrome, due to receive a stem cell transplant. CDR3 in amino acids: CASSEGLAGTGANVLTF. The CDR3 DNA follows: TGTGCCAGCAGTGAAGGGCTAGCGGGAACTGGGGCCAACGTCCTGACTTTC.